The present T cell receptor (beta chain) was sequenced within a study of STAT5B mutations in CD4+ large granular lymphocyte leukemia. The wider study: Among healthy donors, a particular HLA allele went with more CDR3 'QG' motifs.

V lost 0 bases to trimming and J lost 2 bases; unmatched junction nucleotides: 5. The CDR3 consists of 16 residues. Germline lookup yields CDR1 SGHTA and CDR2 FQGNSA. This clone was found a few times. What it recognizes is unknown. Study findings and constraints: TRBV06-family usage was enriched in top patient clones (8/27) versus controls (2/35).

Generated by immunoSEQ multiplex PCR, the TCRdb table keeps only in-frame clones and is missing some. Here the sample spans around 30,000 clones, about 81% being singletons. V and J are TRBV7-2 and TRBJ1-1; 8 bases are a match to TRBD1. This TCR was recovered from a human donor in good health. The sample taken for sequencing was CD4+ T cells from blood buffy coats. CDR3 nucleotides: TGTGCCAGCAGCTTAGCGTCCGGGACAGGCAACACTGAAGCTTTCTTT. Protein: CASSLASGTGNTEAFF.